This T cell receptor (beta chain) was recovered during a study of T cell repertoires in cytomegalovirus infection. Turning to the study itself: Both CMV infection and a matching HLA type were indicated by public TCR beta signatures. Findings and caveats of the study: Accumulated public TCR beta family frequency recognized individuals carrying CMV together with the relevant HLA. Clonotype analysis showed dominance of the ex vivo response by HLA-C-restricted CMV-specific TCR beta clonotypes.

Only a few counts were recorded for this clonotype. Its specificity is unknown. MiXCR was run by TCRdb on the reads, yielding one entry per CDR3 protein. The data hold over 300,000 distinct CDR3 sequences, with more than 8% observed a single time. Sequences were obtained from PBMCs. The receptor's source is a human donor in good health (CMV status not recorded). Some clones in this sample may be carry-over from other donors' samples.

DNA for the CDR3: TGCAGTGCGGACTTTCAAGTCGGGGAGACCCAGTACTTC. This sequence encodes CSADFQVGETQYF. The chain employs TRBV20-1 and TRBJ2-5; D is perhaps TRBD2 (5 bases). Trimming removed 6 bases at V and 5 bases at J, with 16 bases between. Looked up from germline, CDR1 is DFQATT and CDR2 is SNEGSKA (reference sequence). The CDR3 totals 13 residues.